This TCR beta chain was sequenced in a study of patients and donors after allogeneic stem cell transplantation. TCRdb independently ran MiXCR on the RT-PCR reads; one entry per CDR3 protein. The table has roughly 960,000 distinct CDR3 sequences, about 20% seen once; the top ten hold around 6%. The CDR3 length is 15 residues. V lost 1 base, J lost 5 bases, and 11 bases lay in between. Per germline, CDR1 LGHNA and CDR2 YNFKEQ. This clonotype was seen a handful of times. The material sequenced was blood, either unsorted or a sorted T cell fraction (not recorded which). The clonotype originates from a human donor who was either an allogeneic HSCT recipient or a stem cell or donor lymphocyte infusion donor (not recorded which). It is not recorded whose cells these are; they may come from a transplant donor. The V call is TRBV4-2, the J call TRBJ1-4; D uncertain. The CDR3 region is CASSQGVDGNEKLFF. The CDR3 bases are TGTGCCAGCAGCCAAGGGGTTGACGGGAATGAAAAACTGTTTTTT.